This T cell receptor beta chain is drawn from a study of shared clonotypes between healthy human individuals. Assay: immunoSEQ multiplex PCR; the TCRdb copy retains only in-frame clones and omits some. This table has 850,000 to 1,200,000 clones, more than 65% appearing once. Germline lookup yields CDR1 SGHVS and CDR2 FQNEAQ. The CDR3 runs to 14 residues. V lost 1 base to trimming and J lost 7 bases, with 14 bases between them. The sequence came from a man between 18 and 35 years old in good health. The sequenced sample was memory CD4+ T cells sorted from blood. Subset indicated: CD45RA-negative fraction. The gene calls are TRBV7-8 and TRBJ2-7; TRBD1 or TRBD2 may be the D gene (6 bases each). The chain's CDR3 is CASSLEGGLGEQYF. The CDR3 bases are TGTGCCAGCAGCTTAGAAGGGGGGCTTGGGGAGCAGTACTTC.